These 19 T cell receptor beta chains were sequenced from one sample in a study of CD8+ T cells in alopecia areata. Isolated RNA was reverse transcribed into cDNA used as the sequencing template. The protocol was immunoSEQ multiplex PCR, while the TCRdb copy is restricted to in-frame clones and leaves out a portion. The sample consists of 150,000 to 200,000 clones, just over 65% of them appearing once. Treatment described: oral pan-JAK inhibitor, 5-10 mg twice daily. The source was CD4+ T cells sorted from blood, collected at week 4, from a patient treated with tofacitinib. The receptors shown here come from a human donor with alopecia areata.

This clone was recorded only once. CDR3 region: CALGRGPGGYTF. CDR3 coding DNA: TGTGCCCTTGGCCGTGGCCCCGGTGGCTACACCTTC. This rearrangement joins TRBV30 to TRBJ1-2; no clear D. Trimming pared 8 bases from V and 7 bases from J, leaving 17 bases between. Germline values: CDR1 GTSNPN, CDR2 SVGIG (reference sequence). The CDR3 covers 12 residues.

The V call is TRBV4-1, the J call TRBJ1-2; no clear D. The CDR3 totals 15 residues. Trimming took 1 base from V and 4 from J, leaving 13 bases between them. Germline V gene lookup returns CDR1 MGHRA and CDR2 YSYEKL. CDR3 in amino acids: CASSQAAALSYGYTF. Here the CDR3 DNA reads TGCGCCAGCAGCCAAGCCGCAGCCCTGAGCTATGGCTACACCTTC.

The table lists this clone with a few counts. This sequence joins TRBV29-1 and TRBJ2-7; TRBD2 agrees at 7 bases. This CDR3 spans 12 amino acids. CDR1 is SQVTM and CDR2 is ANQGSEA in the germline V gene. The ends lost 4 bases at V and 4 bases at J; junction bases unmatched: 4. The CDR3 DNA sequence: TGCAGCGTTGTCCCGGGAGGTTACGAGCAGTACTTC. It yields the protein CSVVPGGYEQYF.

This clone came up a few times. The gene calls are TRBV19 and TRBJ2-1; the D gene could be TRBD1 or TRBD2 (5 bases each). With 3 bases removed from V and 13 bases from J, the gap between germline ends came to 16 bases. Per the germline V gene, CDR1 is LNHDA and CDR2 is SQIVND (reference sequence). The CDR3 runs to 13 residues. CDR3 in DNA: TGTGCCAGTAGTATCGGGTACGATAGGGACCAGTTCTTC. This gives the protein CASSIGYDRDQFF.

The chain combines TRBV9 with TRBJ2-7; D is perhaps TRBD1 (5 bases). The CDR3 is 13 amino acids. Germline CDR1 is SGDLS and CDR2 is YYNGEE. The V end was cut by 0 bases, the J end by 3 bases, with 7 bases between. The CDR3 coding sequence is TGTGCCAGCAGCGTAGAGGGGCTCTACGAGCAGTACTTC. As protein: CASSVEGLYEQYF.

The chain recombines TRBV29-1 with TRBJ1-4, with 7 bases that match TRBD1. The V and J ends lost 5 bases and 10 bases, in that order; junction bases with no gene match: 7. Germline lookup yields CDR1 SQVTM and CDR2 ANQGSEA. This CDR3 spans 12 amino acids. The CDR3 DNA is TGCAGCGTTTTAACTAACAGGGGAAAACTGTTTTTT. Translation: CSVLTNRGKLFF.

V usage is TRBV2 and J usage is TRBJ1-2, with D possibly matching TRBD1 (5 bases). Germline V lookup: CDR1 SNHLY, CDR2 FYNNEI. V was pared by 6 bases and J by 7 bases, with 18 bases between. The CDR3 consists of 14 residues. The CDR3 nucleotides are TGTGCCAGCAGGATCGCAAATCAGGGTTCTGGCTACACCTTC. The encoded protein is CASRIANQGSGYTF.

This clone has a handful of counts. V gene TRBV29-1 combines with J gene TRBJ1-1, with a tentative D call TRBD1 (6 bases). The V end lost 7 bases, the J end lost 1 base, and 13 bases lay between the germline ends. Germline CDR1 and CDR2: SQVTM and ANQGSEA. CDR3 length: 13 amino acids. The CDR3 sequence: CSARDTRNTEAFF. The CDR3 nucleotides read TGCAGCGCCCGGGACACACGGAACACTGAAGCTTTCTTT. The full variable domain, completed using reference TRBV29-1 and TRBJ1-1, is SAVISQKPSRDICQRGTSLTIQCQVDSQVTMMFWYRQQPGQSLTLIATANQGSEATYESGFVIDKFPISRPNLTFSTLTVSNMSPEDSSIYLCSARDTRNTEAFFGQGTRLTVV.

This clone was detected a few times. The chain uses TRBV29-1 and TRBJ2-5; TRBD2 matches at 9 bases. Germline V gene lookup returns CDR1 SQVTM and CDR2 ANQGSEA. The ends lost 2 bases at V and 3 bases at J; junction bases unmatched: 10. This CDR3 spans 16 amino acids. The CDR3 DNA reads as TGCAGCGTTGAATCGGTAGCGGGGGAGCTGAAAGAGACCCAGTACTTC. This translates into CSVESVAGELKETQYF.

This chain connects TRBV9 to TRBJ1-2, with 7 nucleotides matching TRBD1. Germline V CDR1 and CDR2: SGDLS, YYNGEE. This CDR3 has 14 residues. The J segment lost 2 bases and the V segment lost 1 base, leaving 2 bases of the junction unmatched. The CDR3 DNA is TGTGCCAGCAGCGTATCGGGACAGAACTATGGCTACACCTTC. It yields the protein CASSVSGQNYGYTF.

The V call is TRBV7-2, the J call TRBJ2-1; D is possibly TRBD1 or TRBD2 (5 bases each). Per the germline V gene, CDR1 is SGHTA and CDR2 is FQGNSA. CDR3 size: 16 residues. Trimming took off 5 bases at V and 0 bases at J, with 14 bases between the two ends. Here the CDR3 DNA reads TGTGCCAGCAGCCCCTGGCCAGGGAGCTCCTACAATGAGCAGTTCTTC. Amino acids: CASSPWPGSSYNEQFF.

This chain connects TRBV5-1 to TRBJ2-7, with 8 bases matching TRBD1. The CDR3 is made up of 15 amino acids. The junction had 8 bases not matched to a gene; V was cut back by 4 bases and J by 2 bases. Germline CDR1 SGHRS, CDR2 YFSETQ. The chain's CDR3 is CASSPGTGIAYEQYF. The CDR3 nucleotides are TGCGCCAGCAGCCCCGGGACAGGAATAGCCTACGAGCAGTACTTC.

This clone was found once. The chain links TRBV2 to TRBJ2-1, with TRBD2 matching 8 bases. CDR1 SNHLY and CDR2 FYNNEI come from the germline V gene. V trimming: 6 bases; J trimming: 15 bases; junction bases outside the gene matches: 10. This CDR3 contains 12 residues. For the CDR3, the DNA is TGTGCCAGCAGCCCCACCCGGGGGGGCCCGTTCTTC. Translated, it gives CASSPTRGGPFF.

J is TRBJ1-3 and V is TRBV6-5; D not resolved. CDR1 and CDR2 from the germline V gene are MNHEY and SVGAGI. The CDR3 runs to 16 residues. V lost 0 bases to trimming and J lost 0 bases, with 9 bases between them. This CDR3 is CASSYSLSRSGNTIYF. For the CDR3, the DNA is TGTGCCAGCAGTTACTCGTTGTCTCGCTCTGGAAACACCATATATTTT.

This clone was detected once. V and J are TRBV30 and TRBJ1-2; weak D call: TRBD1 (5 bases). This CDR3 region has 14 residues. Germline lookup yields CDR1 GTSNPN and CDR2 SVGIG (reference sequence). V gave up 2 bases and J gave up 4 bases, with 14 bases separating them. The CDR3 DNA follows: TGTGCCTGGAGTTCCAGACAGTATCTCTATGGCTACACCTTC. Residues: CAWSSRQYLYGYTF.

The chain is built from TRBV29-1 and TRBJ1-3, with TRBD1 as a possible D gene (5 bases). The CDR3 length is 13 residues. Germline CDR1 and CDR2: SQVTM and ANQGSEA. V was clipped by 5 bases and J by 1 base, with 9 bases between them. The CDR3 nucleotides are TGCAGCGTTACCGACAGATCTGGAAACACCATATATTTT. Translation: CSVTDRSGNTIYF.

Note on this clone: This CDR3 is also generated by other DNA sequences in the sample. This chain connects TRBV5-1 to TRBJ2-2; either TRBD1 or TRBD2 may fit D (5 bases each). The CDR3 runs 15 residues. V was trimmed by 4 bases and J by 0 bases, leaving 10 bases between them. Germline lookup yields CDR1 SGHRS and CDR2 YFSETQ. As DNA, the CDR3 is TGCGCCAGCAGCCCCGGGACGGCGAACACCGGGGAGCTGTTTTTT. It translates to CASSPGTANTGELFF.

This clone turned up a few times. V is TRBV7-3 and J is TRBJ1-1; a possible D gene is TRBD1 (6 bases). Germline values: CDR1 SGHTA, CDR2 FQGTGA. There are 13 residues in the CDR3. The V end was cut by 4 bases, the J end by 4 bases, with 10 bases between. The CDR3 is CASSYTGTTEAFF. The CDR3 coding sequence is TGTGCCAGCAGCTACACAGGGACCACTGAAGCTTTCTTT.

J is TRBJ1-5 and V is TRBV28; D is unresolved. Germline V gene lookup returns CDR1 MDHEN and CDR2 SYDVKM. V dropped 8 bases and J dropped 3 bases, with 17 bases sitting between them. The CDR3 runs 15 residues. CDR3 in amino acids: CASGPPSLDNQPQHF. The DNA of the CDR3 is TGTGCCAGCGGCCCCCCGAGTCTCGACAATCAGCCCCAGCATTTT.